These T cell receptor beta chains were read from a single sample in a study of blood T cells in healthy people across ages. TCRdb recomputed calls from the 5' RACE reads with MiXCR, one row per CDR3 protein. This table has around 990,000 distinct CDR3 sequences, around two fifths appearing once. The specimen was blood. These receptors all stem from a young man in good health. Both conserved end residues are part of each CDR3. The D gene is left open where the match is weak. Clone size, where shown, is once, few, many, or a class for clones that have expanded.

d_call	v_call	clone_size	j_call	cdr3_nt	cdr3_aa
NA	TRBV7-9	many	TRBJ2-1	TGTGCCAGCAGCGGCGAGACAGTCTACAATGAGCAGTTCTTC	CASSGETVYNEQFF
NA	TRBV7-2	few	TRBJ2-1	TGTGCCAGCAGCTTAGTGGTGACAGGTACCAACAATGAGCAGTTCTTC	CASSLVVTGTNNEQFF
NA	TRBV9	NA	TRBJ1-1	TGTGCCAGCAGCGTAGGTAACAGGGAGGACACTGAAGCTTTCTTT	CASSVGNREDTEAFF
TRBD2	TRBV6-5	NA	TRBJ2-3	TGTGCCAGCAGTATAGGGACTAGGGGAGAGTTTGATACGCAGTATTTT	CASSIGTRGEFDTQYF
NA	TRBV7-6	NA	TRBJ1-6	TGTGCCAGCAGCTTAGATAGGGCCGCGAGCTCCTATAATTCACCCCTCCACTTT	CASSLDRAASSYNSPLHF
NA	TRBV6-2/TRBV6-3	once	TRBJ2-5	TGTGCCAGCAGTCGACAGAGTTTAGAGACCCAGTACTTC	CASSRQSLETQYF
TRBD1	TRBV6-6	few	TRBJ1-5	TGTGCCAGCAGTTACGGGACAGCACAAACTGAAAATCAGCCCCAGCATTTT	CASSYGTAQTENQPQHF
TRBD1	TRBV5-1	NA	TRBJ2-7	TGCGCCAGCAGCTTGGGAGGAGGGGACAGGATGAGACTTAGCTCCTACAATGAGCAGTACTTC	CASSLGGGDRMRLSSYNEQYF
NA	TRBV7-3	few	TRBJ2-3	TGTGCCAGCAGCGAAAATGGACGGCGCACAGATACGCAGTATTTT	CASSENGRRTDTQYF
NA	TRBV7-2	NA	TRBJ2-3	TGTGCCAGCAGCTTGGGCAGGGGACAAAATACGCAGTATTTT	CASSLGRGQNTQYF
NA	TRBV6-2/TRBV6-3	few	TRBJ2-1	TGTGCCAGCAGTGGAGGTAGTCCCCCCTACAATGAGCAGTTCTTC	CASSGGSPPYNEQFF
NA	TRBV6-6	NA	TRBJ1-4	TGTGCCAGCAGTTACGCTACGGAGGCAACTAATGAAAAACTGTTTTTT	CASSYATEATNEKLFF
NA	TRBV20-1	few	TRBJ2-7	TGCAGTGCTAGAGTTCAGGGAACCTACGAGCAGTACTTC	CSARVQGTYEQYF
NA	TRBV29-1	once	TRBJ1-2	TGCAGCGTTGGCAGGGCTTCTGGCTACACCTTC	CSVGRASGYTF
NA	TRBV9	many	TRBJ2-4	TGTGCCAGCAGACTAGACAGAAACATTCAGTACTTC	CASRLDRNIQYF
TRBD2	TRBV20-1	NA	TRBJ2-5	TGCAGTGCTCGTAGACTAGCCAGTCGGACACAAGAGACCCAGTACTTC	CSARRLASRTQETQYF
TRBD1	TRBV7-2	NA	TRBJ2-1	TGTGCCAGCAGCCGCCGGACAGGGGGCAATGAGCAGTTCTTC	CASSRRTGGNEQFF
TRBD2	TRBV5-1	NA	TRBJ2-3	TGCGCCAGCAGCTTGGCCTGGCTAGCGGGAGAAACGTCCTTCACAGATACGCAGTATTTT	CASSLAWLAGETSFTDTQYF
NA	TRBV2	NA	TRBJ1-5	TGTGCCAGCGGAACAGGGCGGGCGACCTCTAGCAATCAGCCCCAGCATTTT	CASGTGRATSSNQPQHF
TRBD1	TRBV15	few	TRBJ2-3	TGTGCCACCAGCAGGGGACAGGGACAGGGCACAGATACGCAGTATTTT	CATSRGQGQGTDTQYF
TRBD1	TRBV5-1	few	TRBJ1-1	TGCGCCAGCAGCTTCGACAGGGGGGCGAACACTGAAGCTTTCTTT	CASSFDRGANTEAFF
TRBD1	TRBV29-1	few	TRBJ1-2	TGCAGCGTCATCCGGGACAGGGAAGGCTATGGCTACACCTTC	CSVIRDREGYGYTF
NA	TRBV4-2	few	TRBJ2-1	TGTGCCAGCAGCCAAGCGGAGAGGGATGGCAATGAGCAGTTCTTC	CASSQAERDGNEQFF
NA	TRBV9	many	TRBJ2-7	TGTGCCAGCAGCGTAGGTACTAGCCCAGGGGGCGAGCAGTACTTC	CASSVGTSPGGEQYF
NA	TRBV12-3/TRBV12-4	once	TRBJ2-3	TGTGCCAGCAGTCTAGGAACAGGGACCTCACAGGGTACGCAGTATTTT	CASSLGTGTSQGTQYF
TRBD1	TRBV20-1	NA	TRBJ1-2	TGCAGTGCTAGGCTACAGGGGTACTATGGCTACACCTTC	CSARLQGYYGYTF
NA	TRBV20-1	few	TRBJ1-2	TGCAGTGCTAGAGATTTAGAGGGCTTGGACTATGGCTACACCTTC	CSARDLEGLDYGYTF
NA	TRBV27	few	TRBJ1-4	TGTGCCAGCAGTCGCAGGGAGCGTGGAAAACTGTTTTTT	CASSRRERGKLFF
TRBD2	TRBV4-3	NA	TRBJ2-2	TGCGCCAGCAGCCAAGCTAGCGGGGAGTACACCGGGGAGCTGTTTTTT	CASSQASGEYTGELFF
NA	TRBV6-5	NA	TRBJ1-5	TGTGCCAGCAGCGGACAGCACGGGCGGCCCCAGCATTTT	CASSGQHGRPQHF
TRBD2	TRBV29-1	many	TRBJ2-3	TGCAGCGTTGATTTAGCGGGGGACACAGATACGCAGTATTTT	CSVDLAGDTDTQYF
TRBD1	TRBV20-1	many	TRBJ2-3	TGCAGTGCTAGCGATCGGACAGGGCCAGATACGCAGTATTTT	CSASDRTGPDTQYF
NA	TRBV4-3	NA	TRBJ2-7	TGCGCCAGCAGCCAAGATACGGTTAGGCCCCACTCTTACAATGAGCAGTACTTC	CASSQDTVRPHSYNEQYF
TRBD1	TRBV24-1	few	TRBJ2-1	TGTGCCACCAGTGACCGGGACAGTCACAATGAGCAGTTCTTC	CATSDRDSHNEQFF
TRBD2	TRBV18	NA	TRBJ2-7	TGTGCCAGCTCGCGGGGACTAGCGAGCAATGAGCAGTACTTC	CASSRGLASNEQYF
TRBD2	TRBV20-1	many	TRBJ2-7	TGCAGTGCTAGAGACCCTAGCGGGGGGACGAGCTCCTACGAGCAGTACTTC	CSARDPSGGTSSYEQYF
TRBD1	TRBV6-2/TRBV6-3	few	TRBJ1-1	TGTGCCAGCAGTGACTCTGGCAGGGGGGGCACTGAAGCTTTCTTT	CASSDSGRGGTEAFF
NA	TRBV6-6	NA	TRBJ2-3	TGTGCCAGCAGACTCCCGGGACGAGCGAGCACAGATACGCAGTATTTT	CASRLPGRASTDTQYF
TRBD2	TRBV27	NA	TRBJ2-3	TGTGCCAGCAGTTTACGGGGGGTCTCCGGCACAGATACGCAGTATTTT	CASSLRGVSGTDTQYF
TRBD1	TRBV29-1	few	TRBJ1-2	TGCAGCGTACAGGGGTCGTCAGGCTACACCTTC	CSVQGSSGYTF
NA	TRBV7-8	few	TRBJ2-7	TGTGCCAGCAGCTTGCTAAGGGGACGTCAAGCCTACGAGCAGTACTTC	CASSLLRGRQAYEQYF
TRBD2	TRBV6-2/TRBV6-3	NA	TRBJ2-4	TGTGCCAGCAGTTCGGATAGCGGGGGTGAGCAGTACTTC	CASSSDSGGEQYF
NA	TRBV5-1	NA	TRBJ1-1	TGCGCCAGCAGCGCCCTGACAAGGGATAACACTGAAGCTTTCTTT	CASSALTRDNTEAFF
NA	TRBV5-1	many	TRBJ1-1	TGCGCCAGCAGCCTACCTACGAACACTGAAGCTTTCTTT	CASSLPTNTEAFF
NA	TRBV2	NA	TRBJ2-1	TGTGCCAGCAGGGAGGGGTGGGGGAATGAGCGGTTCTTC	CASREGWGNERFF
NA	TRBV19	few	TRBJ1-5	TGTGCCAGTAGTCCCAGCCCGACCCCGAATCAGCCCCAGCATTTT	CASSPSPTPNQPQHF
TRBD2	TRBV20-1	NA	TRBJ2-1	TGCAGTGCTAGAGATAGCCTAGCGGAGAGCTCCTACAATGAGCAGTTCTTC	CSARDSLAESSYNEQFF
NA	TRBV7-2	NA	TRBJ1-4	TGTGCCAGCAGCTCCCCCGAGGTGAATGGGAAACTGTTTTTT	CASSSPEVNGKLFF
TRBD1	TRBV7-3	few	TRBJ2-1	TGTGCCAGCAGCTTAGTGGGGGGGACAGGGTTGATCCACAATGAGCAGTTCTTC	CASSLVGGTGLIHNEQFF
TRBD2	TRBV7-9	NA	TRBJ2-5	TGTGCCAGCAGCTTAGGGACTAGCGGCCCGGGGGCCCAGTACTTC	CASSLGTSGPGAQYF
TRBD2	TRBV27	few	TRBJ2-3	TGTGCCAGCAGGACTCCTAAGCGGGGGGGCCGGGATACGCAGTATTTT	CASRTPKRGGRDTQYF
TRBD2	TRBV29-1	few	TRBJ2-7	TGCAGCGTTACGGGACTAGCGGGGGGGAGCTCCTACGAGCAGTACTTC	CSVTGLAGGSSYEQYF
TRBD1	TRBV12-3/TRBV12-4	NA	TRBJ1-3	TGTGCCAGCACCCCGGACAGGGTGCTAGGAAACACCATATATTTT	CASTPDRVLGNTIYF
NA	TRBV29-1	NA	TRBJ1-2	TGCAGCGCTACAGACGATAACTATGGCTACACCTTC	CSATDDNYGYTF
NA	TRBV28	NA	TRBJ1-2	TGTGCCAGCACTAACGACAGATATGGCTACACCTTC	CASTNDRYGYTF